This T cell receptor beta chain was retrieved from a study of T cell repertoires in cytomegalovirus infection. Overall study context: Indications of both CMV infection and matching HLA type were provided by public TCR beta signatures.

This clonotype has just a few counts. The antigen is undetermined. Whole-study findings and limits: HLA-C-restricted TCR beta clonotypes specific for CMV led the ex vivo response.

TCRdb called the reads again in MiXCR, with one record for every CDR3 protein. The sample consists of about 350,000 distinct CDR3 sequences, approximately 35% of them appearing once. The V end was cut by 10 bases, the J end by 4 bases, with 11 bases between. Germline CDR1 SEHNR, CDR2 FQNEAQ (reference sequence). The CDR3 runs to 12 residues. The TCR originated in a human donor in good health (CMV status not recorded). Some clones in this sample may be carry-over from other donors' samples. The rearrangement uses TRBV7-9 and TRBJ1-3; no reliable D call. Sequences were derived from cultured PBMCs, sampled from culture after CMV antigen stimulation. CDR3 DNA: TGTGCCACCCCCCGCATGGGAAACACCATATATTTT. Translating gives CATPRMGNTIYF.